Listed below are T cell receptor beta chains from one sample, sequenced in a study of beta chain features in type 1 diabetes. Measured with immunoSEQ multiplex PCR; TCRdb has only the in-frame clones, and not every one. The table includes under 300,000 clones, roughly 8% detected once. Sequenced material: central memory CD4+ T cells from blood. These receptors were collected from a woman between 18 and 29 years old in good health. CDR3s include the opening cysteine and the closing phenylalanine or tryptophan. The order of the fields is D gene, clone size, V gene, J gene, CDR3 DNA, CDR3 protein. The D gene is left open where the match is weak. Size is stated for part of the rows, as once, few or many counts, or as a class when the clone is expanded.

d_call: TRBD1
clone_size: few
v_call: TRBV18
j_call: TRBJ2-1
cdr3_nt: TGTGCCAGCTCACCACTTCCACAGGGGGGAAACAATGAGCAGTTCTTC
cdr3_aa: CASSPLPQGGNNEQFF

d_call: NA
clone_size: NA
v_call: TRBV7-8
j_call: TRBJ2-2
cdr3_nt: TGTGCCAGCAGCTCTCACAGCCCCACCGGGGAGCTGTTTTTT
cdr3_aa: CASSSHSPTGELFF

d_call: NA
clone_size: few
v_call: TRBV10-3
j_call: TRBJ1-1
cdr3_nt: TGTGCCAGCAGTCCAGAGAACACTGAAGCTTTCTTT
cdr3_aa: CASSPENTEAFF

d_call: NA
clone_size: few
v_call: TRBV21-1
j_call: TRBJ2-1
cdr3_nt: TGTGCCAGCACCCTGACTAGCGGGAGGTTCTACAATGAGCAGTTCTTC
cdr3_aa: CASTLTSGRFYNEQFF

d_call: TRBD1
clone_size: few
v_call: TRBV5-4
j_call: TRBJ2-1
cdr3_nt: TGTGCCAGCAGCTTGGCAGGGGGCAAAAGTAGGAATGAGCAGTTCTTC
cdr3_aa: CASSLAGGKSRNEQFF

d_call: NA
clone_size: NA
v_call: TRBV2
j_call: TRBJ1-4
cdr3_nt: TGTGCCAGCAGCGGAGTTAATGAAAAACTGTTTTTT
cdr3_aa: CASSGVNEKLFF

d_call: NA
clone_size: NA
v_call: TRBV19
j_call: TRBJ1-6
cdr3_nt: TGTGCCAGCCAGGACAGCTCCTATAATTCACCCCTCCACTTT
cdr3_aa: CASQDSSYNSPLHF

d_call: NA
clone_size: NA
v_call: TRBV4-1
j_call: TRBJ1-4
cdr3_nt: TGCGCCAGCAGCCAGGGGAACACCTTAACAGGAGGGCAAATTTTT
cdr3_aa: CASSQGNTLTGGQIF

d_call: NA
clone_size: few
v_call: TRBV19
j_call: TRBJ2-3
cdr3_nt: TGTGCCAGTAGTATAGGGACGATTAGAGATACGCAGTATTTT
cdr3_aa: CASSIGTIRDTQYF

d_call: NA
clone_size: few
v_call: TRBV7-2
j_call: TRBJ2-1
cdr3_nt: TGTGCCAGCAGCTTGATAGGAGGGCAGTTCTTC
cdr3_aa: CASSLIGGQFF

d_call: TRBD1
clone_size: few
v_call: TRBV5-4
j_call: TRBJ1-2
cdr3_nt: TGTGCCAGCAGCTCCCCGGGACAGGAAAACTATGGCTACACCTTC
cdr3_aa: CASSSPGQENYGYTF

d_call: NA
clone_size: few
v_call: TRBV19
j_call: TRBJ2-1
cdr3_nt: TGTGCCAGTAGTAGGGGTGAGGGATACAATGAGCAGTTCTTC
cdr3_aa: CASSRGEGYNEQFF

d_call: NA
clone_size: NA
v_call: TRBV28
j_call: TRBJ1-2
cdr3_nt: TGTGCCAGCAGTTTAGTGGGGTCCCTCTATGGCTACACCTTC
cdr3_aa: CASSLVGSLYGYTF

d_call: NA
clone_size: few
v_call: TRBV7-3
j_call: TRBJ1-1
cdr3_nt: TGTGCCAGCAGCTTAACCGGGGCGGGCTCGGCTTTCTTT
cdr3_aa: CASSLTGAGSAFF

d_call: NA
clone_size: few
v_call: TRBV30
j_call: TRBJ1-1
cdr3_nt: TGTGCCGGTCTTTGGAACACTGAAGCTTTCTTT
cdr3_aa: CAGLWNTEAFF